Sequencing of this T cell receptor (beta chain) was carried out in a study of T cells in Graves' hyperthyroidism and ophthalmopathy (dated by TCRdb to the late 2010s). Regarding the study in general: Peripheral blood was collected at initial diagnosis, before any treatment. After blood sampling, hyperthyroidism patients were treated with methimazole at a starting dose of 30 mg daily, and ophthalmopathy patients were treated with high-dose intravenous methylprednisolone. The paper describes TCR Vbeta CDR3 sequencing of about 140 peripheral blood samples, made up of 43 ophthalmopathy patients, around 78 hyperthyroidism patients and some 17 progressor patients. A discovery cohort of roughly 100 patients, approximately 45 with Graves' ophthalmopathy and 55 to 65 with stable Graves' hyperthyroidism, was used to find distinguishing TCR V-J signatures. The roughly 94 discovery patients were randomly split 7:3 into training and test sets. Prospective prediction of ophthalmopathy was tested in an independent validation cohort of fewer than 20 hyperthyroidism patients and 17 patients who later progressed to ophthalmopathy. In addition, the study compared T-cell repertoires in thyroid tissue and in blood from five or six Graves' hyperthyroidism patients.

Graves' hyperthyroidism was defined as stable when no progression to ophthalmopathy occurred over 18 months of follow-up. Hyperthyroidism patients were newly diagnosed, with disease duration under 2 months, and aged 18 to 65 years. The study excluded patients with uncontrolled infections, other autoimmune diseases, pregnancy or lactation. Diagnoses were based on clinical symptoms, serum thyroxine and TRAb, thyroid ultrasound and orbital computed tomography. Ficoll-Paque density gradient centrifugation was used to isolate PBMCs from 8 to 10 ml of fresh peripheral blood. Total RNA was extracted using Trizol reagent, and RNA quality was assessed on an Agilent 2100 Bioanalyzer. Counted from cysteine to phenylalanine, this CDR3 has 16 amino acids. Here the CDR3 DNA is all that survives: 48 bases in frame from base 1. The germline ends are 13 bases apart after V is trimmed by 4 bases and J by 0 bases. In the germline V gene, CDR1 corresponds to LGHNA and CDR2 to YNFKEQ.

What the research found in general, with its limitations: No statistical method was used to set the sample size in advance, and investigators knew the group allocation. Ophthalmopathy was separated from stable hyperthyroidism by a 13 V-J signature model, with about 88% sensitivity and about 84% specificity obtained in cross-validation and 80%/75% obtained in testing. Most expanded thyroid clonotypes (frequency above 0.001) were also detected in blood, a finding suggesting that blood repertoires may reflect thyroid immune responses. In validation, the model predicted progression to ophthalmopathy a median of roughly 6.5 months before onset, with about 70% sensitivity and more than 72% specificity.

The TCR beta CDR3 regions were amplified from the RNA transcripts. The TCR CDR3 was subjected to a first round of RT-PCR using the HTBI primer set and the Qiagen OneStep RT-PCR kit. The libraries were constructed in a second round of multiplex PCR and then size-selected and purified. Libraries were sequenced paired-end with 100 bp reads on an Illumina HiSeq2000. As for the authors' bioinformatics: SOAPnuke was used to process the raw data, with reads discarded if the reads contained adapters or uncalled bases, had a mean Phred below 15, or lacked an exact constant-primer or identifier match. High-quality paired reads were merged using COPE v1.2.5, and each unique nucleotide sequence was defined as a clonotype. MiTCR v1.1 was used to align the clonotypes against IMGT TRBV, TRBD and TRBJ reference segments. The analysis included only V-J combinations with a frequency above 0.0001, which together covered approximately 99% of the repertoires. The TCS score was defined as F50 (clonal expansion) divided by E x V (chaos), with BLOSUM62-based TCRdist calculated between CDR3 peptides within each V-J. Welch's t-statistics and random forest reduced 450 to 600 V-J features to about 13, which were used in a naive Bayes classifier (R e1071). TCRdb trimmed the raw reads at Q25, called clones with MiXCR and kept productive beta chains. CDR3 protein sequences are deduplicated, and each keeps its most common genes and DNA. TCRdb's processing, not the authors' own work, is the source of the V and J calls. A total of over 650,000 distinct CDR3 sequences appear in this sample, roughly 17% of them only once. Together, the top ten hold around 7.7% of the sample.

As for this clonotype: No antigen is known for it. No much larger clone is present one base from it, and per-base qualities are unavailable.

This sequence originates from a man between 18 and 35 years old with Graves' hyperthyroidism. Recombination joined TRBV4-2 with TRBJ2-1, with no D gene named confidently. The specimen sequenced was blood. Here the CDR3 is given as CASSPGGQSSYNEQFF. The DNA sequence is as follows: TGTGCCAGCAGCCCGGGCGGCCAGAGCTCCTACAATGAGCAGTTCTTC.